The 21 T cell receptor beta chains below come from one sample, sequenced in a study of regulatory T cells in long-lasting Graves disease (dated by TCRdb to the early 2020s). The library was made by multiplex PCR. TCRdb shows the sequencer as Illumina HiSeq 4000. iRepertoire HTBI primers and Arm-PCR amplification of CDR3 regions were used to construct TCR beta libraries. TCRdb itself trimmed the public reads at Q25 with fastp, ran MiXCR and retained productive beta chains. Duplicate CDR3 protein sequences are folded into a single record with the most common DNA and genes. This sample gives more than 300,000 distinct CDR3 sequences in total; 15% to 20% of them show up just once. The ten largest account for around 20% of the sample. Per the publication, the time point label means: newly diagnosed GD, antithyroid drugs for less than 3 months. RNA was extracted from PBMCs in TRIzol for both TCR sequencing and RNA sequencing.

These data are also associated with another study on T cells in Graves' hyperthyroidism and ophthalmopathy.

Sequencing used peripheral blood mononuclear cells (PBMCs), obtained at new diagnosis, from a patient treated with antithyroid drugs. The receptors originated from a young woman with Graves disease. Donor details come from another sample of the same person, matched by shared clones.

This clonotype was detected a few times. This sequence joins TRBV19 and TRBJ2-1; unclear D gene. This CDR3 has 17 residues. V was pared by 2 bases and J by 0 bases, with 14 bases between. CDR1 and CDR2 from the germline V gene are LNHDA and SQIVND (reference sequence). The CDR3: CASSIRSSRISYNEQFF. CDR3 sequence (DNA): TGTGCCAGTAGTATAAGGTCCTCGCGGATCTCCTACAATGAGCAGTTCTTC.

The chain carries TRBV4-1 and TRBJ1-5; TRBD1 matches 7 bases. V was clipped by 1 base and J by 3 bases; unmatched bases: 12. The CDR3 totals 18 residues. Germline V gene sequence: CDR1 MGHRA, CDR2 YSYEKL. The CDR3 DNA reads TGCGCCAGCAGCCAAGTTCTAAAGACAGGGTCAAACAATCAGCCCCAGCATTTT. Amino acid sequence: CASSQVLKTGSNNQPQHF.

A few counts support this clonotype. V and J are TRBV29-1 and TRBJ2-3; the D is unclear. The V end was cut by 7 bases, the J end by 2 bases, with 7 bases between. This CDR3 spans 11 amino acids. The germline CDR1 and CDR2 sequences are SQVTM and ANQGSEA. The CDR3 DNA reads as TGCAGCGCTACTATCACAGATACGCAGTATTTT. Translation gives CSATITDTQYF.

This clonotype was found many times. The CDR3 reads CASSLVQAGYGYTF. DNA for the CDR3: TGTGCCAGCAGCTTAGTTCAGGCAGGCTATGGCTACACCTTC. The V call is TRBV7-9, the J call TRBJ1-2; D is ambiguous. The CDR3 runs 14 residues. The germline gives CDR1 SEHNR, CDR2 FQNEAQ (reference sequence). V lost 1 base to trimming and J lost 4 bases, with 10 bases between them.

With regard to this clonotype: This could be a read error, since a much larger clone is one nucleotide away. The CDR3 DNA sequence: TGTGCCAGCAGCCCTAGCGGGAACACCGGGAAGCTGTTTTTT. This codes for CASSPSGNTGKLFF. V is TRBV7-2 and J is TRBJ2-2; 9 positions agree with TRBD2. The CDR3 covers 14 residues. The germline V gene encodes CDR1 SGHTA and CDR2 FQGNSA.

The chain employs TRBV2 and TRBJ1-5; 9 nucleotides agree with TRBD1. V was clipped by 5 bases and J by 5 bases; unmatched bases: 7. The CDR3 runs to 15 residues. The germline V gene encodes CDR1 SNHLY and CDR2 FYNNEI. CDR3 in DNA: TGTGCCAGCAGTTTAGGGACAGGGATGCATCAGCCCCAGCATTTT. It encodes CASSLGTGMHQPQHF.

This clonotype was seen more than once but under ten times. The chain recombines TRBV20-1 with TRBJ2-3; TRBD2 agrees at 9 bases. This CDR3 is built from 17 residues. Germline V gene sequence: CDR1 DFQATT, CDR2 SNEGSKA (reference sequence). CDR3 bases: TGCATTCCCGGCGTTGCGGGAGGGCCAAACCATAGAGATACGCAGTATTTT. It codes for CIPGVAGGPNHRDTQYF.

Points on this clonotype: The junction departs from the called germline gene at one end, perhaps through a read error. The J gene is TRBJ2-2, the V gene TRBV12-5; D is ambiguous. This CDR3 comprises 17 residues. Germline V gene lookup returns CDR1 LGHNT and CDR2 FRNRAP. DNA of the CDR3: TGTGCTAGTGGTCTCGCGATGGGTGTGGGGAACGCCGGGGAGCTGTTTTTT. As protein: CASGLAMGVGNAGELFF.

This clonotype was counted at least ten times. The rearrangement joins TRBV5-1 to TRBJ2-3; possible D gene TRBD1, 5 bases. Germline-derived CDR1 and CDR2 are SGHRS and YFSETQ. The CDR3 has 16 amino acids. Deletions cut 0 bases from V and 1 base from J, with 12 bases between. CDR3 sequence reads: CASSLDAGWGTDTQYF. Written as DNA, the CDR3 is TGCGCCAGCAGCTTGGACGCAGGGTGGGGCACAGATACGCAGTATTTT.

This clonotype was recorded a few times. This chain joins TRBV6-4 and TRBJ2-1; the D gene is possibly TRBD1 (7 bases). The germline V gene encodes CDR1 MRHNA and CDR2 SNTAGT. Between the trimmed V and J ends, which lost 0 bases and 7 bases, there was a span of 10 bases. This CDR3 spans 14 amino acids. The CDR3 bases are TGTGCCAGCAGTGACTCCCCAGGGGGGAATGAGCAGTTCTTC. It codes for CASSDSPGGNEQFF.

This clonotype showed up just a few times. The V gene is TRBV9, the J gene TRBJ2-3; D is perhaps TRBD2 (5 bases). The CDR3 loop spans 13 amino acids. V was pared by 3 bases and J by 5 bases, with 10 bases between. In germline, CDR1 is SGDLS, CDR2 YYNGEE. CDR3 in DNA: TGTGCCAGCAGCGCCGGAGGAGAAGATACGCAGTATTTT. This translates into CASSAGGEDTQYF.

The table lists this clonotype with a few counts. V is TRBV12-3 or TRBV12-4 and J is TRBJ2-1; 7 bases line up with TRBD2. V was clipped by 8 bases and J by 9 bases; unmatched bases: 16. The CDR3 totals 15 residues. The CDR3 DNA is TGTGCCAGCTGTACGGGAGGAGCCCTCCGGGTTGAGCAGTTCTTC. Protein sequence: CASCTGGALRVEQFF.

The chain employs TRBV2 and TRBJ2-4; the match to TRBD2 covers 7 bases. The V and J ends lost 4 bases and 15 bases, in that order; junction bases with no gene match: 15. The CDR3 covers 14 residues. Looked up from germline, CDR1 is SNHLY and CDR2 is FYNNEI. The CDR3 loop is CASSVKTGGGFLYF. CDR3 DNA sequence: TGTGCCAGCAGTGTCAAAACGGGGGGTGGGTTTTTGTACTTC.

This clonotype occurred many times. V gene TRBV5-1 combines with J gene TRBJ2-1; 7 bases line up with TRBD2. Per the germline V gene, CDR1 is SGHRS and CDR2 is YFSETQ. V shed 5 bases and J 10 bases; nucleotides not matched to a gene: 9. This CDR3 has 13 residues. The CDR3 reads CASRVREGSEQFF. DNA of the CDR3: TGCGCCAGCAGGGTCAGGGAGGGAAGCGAGCAGTTCTTC.

The gene calls are TRBV10-3 and TRBJ2-3, with 9 bases aligning to TRBD2. The germline CDR1 and CDR2 sequences are ENHRY and SYGVKD. The CDR3 loop spans 18 amino acids. Losses at the gene ends were 4 bases for V and 2 bases for J; bases not matched to a gene: 13. CDR3 bases: TGTGCCATCAGTGCCTCTCCTGGGGGCGGGAGGGCCACAGATACGCAGTATTTT. It encodes CAISASPGGGRATDTQYF.

This clonotype came up many times. V and J are TRBV2 and TRBJ2-3; possibly TRBD2 for D (5 bases). The CDR3 is made up of 15 amino acids. CDR1 is SNHLY and CDR2 is FYNNEI in the germline V gene. Trimming cost V 4 bases and J 0 bases, with 11 bases left between them. The CDR3 coding sequence is TGTGCCAGCAGTGCTTCGGAGGAAAGCACAGATACGCAGTATTTT. Amino acid sequence: CASSASEESTDTQYF.

The chain combines TRBV9 with TRBJ2-6; a possible D gene is TRBD1 (6 bases). The CDR3 runs to 16 residues. The V end was cut by 3 bases, the J end by 2 bases, with 12 bases between. Germline CDR1 reads SGDLS; CDR2 reads YYNGEE. The CDR3 coding sequence is TGTGCCAGCAGCGCAAACCGGGACACTGGGGCCAACGTCCTGACTTTC. It translates to CASSANRDTGANVLTF.

This clonotype was seen a handful of times. The genes are TRBV28 and TRBJ1-5; 7 nucleotides line up with TRBD1. Losses at the gene ends were 5 bases for V and 5 bases for J; bases not matched to a gene: 9. CDR3 size: 15 residues. CDR1 is MDHEN, CDR2 SYDVKM, per germline. CDR3 DNA: TGTGCCAGCAGTGCACAGACAGGGATTCATCAGCCCCAGCATTTT. Translation gives CASSAQTGIHQPQHF.

This clonotype was detected ten times or more. The CDR3, as DNA: TGCGCCAGCAGCTTGGTGTCGTACCAAGAGACCCAGTACTTC. Its protein product is CASSLVSYQETQYF. V gene TRBV5-1 combines with J gene TRBJ2-5; D unclear. Germline V gene sequence: CDR1 SGHRS, CDR2 YFSETQ. V was shortened by 0 bases and J by 0 bases, with 6 bases between the two germline ends. The CDR3 sequence is 14 residues long.

At least ten counts were recorded for this clonotype. The chain couples TRBV28 to TRBJ2-1; tentatively, D is TRBD1 (6 bases). CDR1 and CDR2 from the germline V gene are MDHEN and SYDVKM. The CDR3 extends over 17 amino acids. Trimming cost V 0 bases and J 5 bases, with 17 bases left between them. CDR3 in amino acids: CASSLWQGLGSDNEQFF. CDR3 nucleotides: TGTGCCAGCAGTTTATGGCAGGGGCTTGGCTCAGACAATGAGCAGTTCTTC.

This clonotype was counted many times. This chain links TRBV2 with TRBJ2-2; TRBD1 matches 7 bases. This CDR3 region has 14 residues. Per the germline V gene, CDR1 is SNHLY and CDR2 is FYNNEI. J lost 6 bases, V lost 2 bases, and 3 bases had no gene match. The CDR3 loop reads CASSESQGAGELFF. The CDR3 region has the DNA TGTGCCAGCAGTGAATCCCAGGGGGCCGGGGAGCTGTTTTTT.